The source of this T cell receptor (beta chain) is a study of early T cells in non-severe SARS-CoV-2 infection. Study in general: From unsorted whole blood, bulk RNA was sequenced, and the chains remained unpaired.

The length of the CDR3 is 16 residues. Trimming took off 1 base at V and 2 bases at J, with 12 bases between the two ends. Germline CDR1 reads SGHVS; CDR2 reads FNYEAQ. Unique molecular identifiers were added to individual cDNA molecules. TCRdb reanalysed the 5' RACE reads using MiXCR and keeps one entry per CDR3 protein. The sample lists about 80,000 distinct CDR3 sequences; about an eighth were seen once. Study outcomes and limitations: Anti-spike CD8 responses were favored by VDJdb matching, which missed private and CD4 specificities.

This clonotype came up many times. No antigen is known for it. The sample taken for sequencing was whole blood. The sequence came from an adult who was a healthcare worker with PCR-confirmed SARS-CoV-2 infection or an uninfected control (not recorded which). The chain joins TRBV7-6 to TRBJ2-1; perhaps D is TRBD1 or TRBD2 (5 bases each). This chain's CDR3 is CASSLVPGPPYNEQFF. The CDR3 DNA reads as TGTGCCAGCAGCTTAGTTCCGGGGCCACCCTACAATGAGCAGTTCTTC.